This paragraph reports one T cell receptor (beta chain). Its antigen is as yet unknown. V was cut by 0 bases and J by 4 bases, with 13 bases left in between. Germline V lookup: CDR1 MNHEY, CDR2 SVGAGI. CDR3 length equals 16 residues. This record comes from a study of OX40 agonist ivuxolimab in advanced cancers. On the study more broadly: Clinicians treated patients with ivuxolimab, an agonistic anti-OX40 (CD134) antibody. Patients received ivuxolimab, an intravenous treatment, every 2 weeks at 0.01 to 10 mg/kg. The study, taken as a whole, reports: The antigen specificity of the peripheral T cells (those that were expanded) was not determined.

The table came from immunoSEQ multiplex PCR; TCRdb's copy has only in-frame clones and leaves some out. The sample includes tens of thousands of clones, more than 65% of them seen just once. The chain couples TRBV6-5 to TRBJ2-1; D is perhaps TRBD2 (5 bases). The TCR was taken from an adult with an advanced solid tumor such as melanoma, head and neck, liver or kidney cancer. Sequencing was performed on CD4+ or CD8+ T cells sorted from blood, taken in a trial of the OX40 agonist ivuxolimab. The CDR3 protein is CASSYSAVRGYNEQFF. The CDR3 nucleotides are TGTGCCAGCAGTTACTCGGCGGTCCGAGGGTACAATGAGCAGTTCTTC.